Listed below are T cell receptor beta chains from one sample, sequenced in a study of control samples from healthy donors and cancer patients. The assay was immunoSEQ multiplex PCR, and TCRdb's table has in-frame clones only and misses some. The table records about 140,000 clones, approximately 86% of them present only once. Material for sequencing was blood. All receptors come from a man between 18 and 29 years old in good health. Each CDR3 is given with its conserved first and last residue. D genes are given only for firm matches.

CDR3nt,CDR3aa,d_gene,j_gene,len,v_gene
TGTGCCAGCAGTTTGGACGAGCAGTACTTC,CASSLDEQYF,-,TRBJ2-7,10,TRBV28
TGTGCCAGCAGCTTATCGTTCAGGAGGAGCCAAGAGACCCAGTACTTC,CASSLSFRRSQETQYF,-,TRBJ2-5,16,TRBV7-2
TGCGCCAGCAGCCAAGCGCGGGGGAACTACGAGCAGTACTTC,CASSQARGNYEQYF,TRBD2,TRBJ2-7,14,TRBV4-3
TGTGCCAGCAGCTCGGGACAGGGGGGCCACAATGAGCAGTTCTTC,CASSSGQGGHNEQFF,TRBD1,TRBJ2-1,15,TRBV5-8
TGTGCCAGCAGTTTCCTAGCGGGGGGGCTTAATGAGCAGTTCTTC,CASSFLAGGLNEQFF,TRBD2,TRBJ2-1,15,TRBV6-5
TGTGCCAGCAGGTTGGGAAGGGGAGGAACCTACGAGCAGTACTTC,CASRLGRGGTYEQYF,-,TRBJ2-7,15,TRBV7-2
TGTGCCAGCAGTTTGATGGGCAATCAGCCCCAGCATTTT,CASSLMGNQPQHF,-,TRBJ1-5,13,TRBV12-3/TRBV12-4
TGTGCCAGCAGTTACTCGAATCCGGCAGGGAACTATGGCTACACCTTC,CASSYSNPAGNYGYTF,-,TRBJ1-2,16,TRBV6-2/TRBV6-3
TGTGCCAGCAGTGCCCCCGGGACAGGCAATCAGCCCCAGCATTTT,CASSAPGTGNQPQHF,TRBD1,TRBJ1-5,15,TRBV6-2/TRBV6-3
TGTGCCAGCGGCACCGGGACAGACTACGAGCAGTACTTC,CASGTGTDYEQYF,TRBD1,TRBJ2-7,13,TRBV27
TGTGCCAGCTACCACCTAAACATGAATGAGCAGTTCTTC,CASYHLNMNEQFF,-,TRBJ2-1,13,TRBV18
TGTGCCAGCGGAGGTGGGGCGGAATACGAGCAGTACTTC,CASGGGAEYEQYF,-,TRBJ2-7,13,TRBV28
TGTGCCAGCAGTCCCGGGAAGGGGGGGATCACAGATACGCAGTATTTT,CASSPGKGGITDTQYF,-,TRBJ2-3,16,TRBV27
TGTGCCAGCAGTGAAGCGGAAAGCTCCTACGAGCAGTACTTC,CASSEAESSYEQYF,-,TRBJ2-7,14,TRBV25-1
TGTGCCAGCAGCTTAGATTTGGGGGACTATGGCTACACCTTC,CASSLDLGDYGYTF,-,TRBJ1-2,14,TRBV7-2
TGTGCCAGCAGCGGTTGGGGACAGGGGAACGAGCAGTACTTC,CASSGWGQGNEQYF,TRBD1,TRBJ2-7,14,TRBV7-8